Listed below are T cell receptor beta chains from one sample, sequenced in a study of OX40 agonist ivuxolimab in advanced cancers. This table comes from immunoSEQ multiplex PCR, and its TCRdb copy is limited to in-frame clones, with some not included. The sample lists tens of thousands of clones, 94% occurring once. The sample was CD4+ or CD8+ T cells sorted from blood, taken in a trial of the OX40 agonist ivuxolimab. These receptors came from an adult with an advanced solid tumor such as melanoma, head and neck, liver or kidney cancer. Both conserved end residues are part of each CDR3. The D gene is left open where the match is weak. Only some rows state a clone size, as once, few, many or a class for expanded clones.

cdr3_nt,cdr3_aa,cdr3_length,clone_size,j_call,v_call,d_call
TGCGCCAGCAGCTCCGCGGACAGGGCGAACACCGGGGAGCTGTTTTTT,CASSSADRANTGELFF,16,-,TRBJ2-2,TRBV5-1,TRBD1
TGTGCCAGCAGTTACTTGGGACAGGGCCCTTTCTTT,CASSYLGQGPFF,12,-,TRBJ1-1,TRBV6-5,TRBD1
TGTGCCAGCAGATGGGACTACGACACAGATACGCAGTATTTT,CASRWDYDTDTQYF,14,-,TRBJ2-3,TRBV6-5,TRBD2
TGCGCCAGCAGCCAAGATGCGGTACGGGAGTTGCTTGAGCAGTTCTTC,CASSQDAVRELLEQFF,16,-,TRBJ2-1,TRBV4-3,-
TGCGCCAGCAGCCAAGATAGTCGGGCGGTGGAGACCCAGTACTTC,CASSQDSRAVETQYF,15,once,TRBJ2-5,TRBV4-1,-
TGCGCCAGCAGTGTCGGCGGGAGGGGGGTTGCGTACAATGAGCAGTTCTTC,CASSVGGRGVAYNEQFF,17,-,TRBJ2-1,TRBV10-1,TRBD2
TGTGCCAGCAGCTTCGGGGTTGGGGCCTATGAGCAGTTCTTC,CASSFGVGAYEQFF,14,-,TRBJ2-1,TRBV11-2,-
TGTGCCAGTACCTTCTCTACAACTAGCAATCAGCCCCAGCATTTT,CASTFSTTSNQPQHF,15,-,TRBJ1-5,TRBV19,-
TGTGCCAGCAGTTTATCCGGGGGGGGACAGGTCTACAATGAGCAGTTCTTC,CASSLSGGGQVYNEQFF,17,-,TRBJ2-1,TRBV27,-
TGTGCCAGCAGCTTAGATTCAGGGGAGGCTACCAAAAACATTCAGTACTTC,CASSLDSGEATKNIQYF,17,-,TRBJ2-4,TRBV11-2,-
TGTGCCAGCAGTTACTCGGATTACTATGGCTACACCTTC,CASSYSDYYGYTF,13,-,TRBJ1-2,TRBV6-5,-
TGTGCCAGCAGCCCTGGGTCAGCCACAGATACGCAGTATTTT,CASSPGSATDTQYF,14,-,TRBJ2-3,TRBV13,-
TGTGCCAGCAGTTTCCGGGAGGGTTCCAATGAGCAGTTCTTC,CASSFREGSNEQFF,14,-,TRBJ2-1,TRBV28,TRBD2
TGTGCCAGCAGTTTACGGTCTAGCGGGGATACGCAGTATTTT,CASSLRSSGDTQYF,14,-,TRBJ2-3,TRBV27,TRBD2
TGTGCCAGCAACCCTACGACAGTGAACACTGAAGCTTTCTTT,CASNPTTVNTEAFF,14,-,TRBJ1-1,TRBV6-1,-
TGTGCCAGCAGCTGGGGTGTCGCTGAAGCTTTCTTT,CASSWGVAEAFF,12,once,TRBJ1-1,TRBV2,-
TGTGCCAGCTCATCGACAGGGGGTACCGGACGATTTGGGGCCAACGTCCTGACTTTC,CASSSTGGTGRFGANVLTF,19,-,TRBJ2-6,TRBV18,TRBD1
TGTGCCAGCAGGGATTCTTATGGCTACACCTTC,CASRDSYGYTF,11,-,TRBJ1-2,TRBV25-1,-
TGTGCCATCAGGTCGGGCCAAGGGATCCTCGAGACCCAGTACTTC,CAIRSGQGILETQYF,15,-,TRBJ2-5,TRBV10-3,-
TGTGCTAGTGGTTTTAGGACAGGGTATGAGCAGTACTTC,CASGFRTGYEQYF,13,-,TRBJ2-7,TRBV12-5,TRBD1
TGTGCCAGCAGCTTGGGGGGGAGCGGGAGTTCCTACGAGCAGTACTTC,CASSLGGSGSSYEQYF,16,once,TRBJ2-7,TRBV13,TRBD2
TGTGCTAGCAGCCAAGATGTTAGCTCCTACAATGAGCAGTTCTTC,CASSQDVSSYNEQFF,15,-,TRBJ2-1,TRBV7-7,-
TGTGCCAGCAGTGGTAACGAGGATGAGCAGTTCTTC,CASSGNEDEQFF,12,once,TRBJ2-1,TRBV9,-
TGTGCCAGCAGTTTCCGCAGGGTGGGCTCCTACGAGCAGTACTTC,CASSFRRVGSYEQYF,15,-,TRBJ2-7,TRBV27,-